This TCR beta chain was documented in a study of PD-L1 blockade in urothelial cancer. For the study at large: Anywhere from 0 to 3 prior chemotherapy regimens had been received by patients. After treatment start, blood was analyzed at 3 weeks (second dose) and at 6 weeks. Across blood samples, T cells had a median count of approximately 130,000.

In each PCR, synthetic TCR analog templates were spiked in. The protocol was immunoSEQ multiplex PCR, while the TCRdb copy is restricted to in-frame clones and leaves out a portion. The table has about 39,000 clones, around 89% seen once. This specimen was PBMCs, taken around atezolizumab (anti-PD-L1) treatment. The clonotype was recovered from a man in his 60s with urothelial cancer.

The DNA of the CDR3 is TGTGCCAGCAGCACTCAGGGGCGCCAGCCCCAGCATTTT. The encoded protein is CASSTQGRQPQHF. The chain links TRBV7-3 to TRBJ1-5; possibly TRBD1 for D (6 bases). The CDR3 spans 13 residues. Germline V gives CDR1 SGHTA, CDR2 FQGTGA. Trimming took off 5 bases at V and 7 bases at J, with 12 bases between the two ends.